The source of this T cell receptor (beta chain) is a study of technical replicates of blood from several donors. The table came from immunoSEQ multiplex PCR; TCRdb's copy has only in-frame clones and leaves some out. The sample yields approximately 87,000 clones, 90% to 95% seen once. Germline V gene lookup returns CDR1 SGHDT and CDR2 YYEEEE. With 4 bases removed from V and 7 bases from J, the gap between germline ends came to 17 bases. CDR3 length equals 15 residues. The chain has TRBV5-6 and TRBJ1-4; D unresolved. The TCR sequence derives from a human donor in good health. Sequencing input: T cells isolated from PBMCs. Here the CDR3 reads CASSLGRLGSEKLFF. The DNA for the CDR3 is TGTGCCAGCAGCCTGGGCCGGTTGGGCTCTGAAAAACTGTTTTTT.